This record covers a single T cell receptor (beta chain). Its antigen is as yet unknown. This specimen comes from a study of cytomegalovirus exposure and HLA in healthy donors. Study overall: As an earlier analysis found, roughly 180 million T cells yielded about 120 million unique TCR beta sequences. Samples from HLA-typed donors yielded about 80 million unique TCRs in an early data release. Whole-study findings and limits: Reported findings show TCR beta sequences accurately forecast HLA-A and HLA-B alleles in most subjects.

The PCR made use of 60 Vbeta and 13 Jbeta primers. Sequenced by immunoSEQ multiplex PCR; TCRdb stores in-frame clones only, minus some. This repertoire shows about 150,000 clones, about 75% found once; its top ten account for approximately 1.3%. V lost 5 bases and J lost 3; bases outside the gene matches: 8. CDR3 length equals 15 residues. Germline CDR1 MDHEN, CDR2 SYDVKM. The clonotype was recovered from a man younger than 30 in good health and CMV-seronegative. The chain joins TRBV28 to TRBJ1-1; 8 bases fit TRBD1. Sequenced sample: PBMCs. The CDR3 nucleotides are TGTGCCAGCAGTCCCGACAGGGGATGGGACACTGAAGCTTTCTTT. It codes for CASSPDRGWDTEAFF.